The 10 T cell receptor beta chains below all came from one sample that was sequenced in a study of post-analysis software for immune sequencing data. Their specific antigens are unknown. Libraries were made from TCR beta cDNA, and they carried unique molecular identifiers. TCRdb re-called the PCR reads with MiXCR, one entry per CDR3 protein. In the table there are roughly 700,000 distinct CDR3 sequences, roughly 29% of which are singletons. Study-level points and caveats: Patients carried roughly 5 TRBV segments more frequently than controls did, and TRBV5-6, TRBV5-1 and TRBV20-1 were among them.

The sample taken for sequencing was blood. The receptors derive from a girl between 5 and 17 years old with multiple sclerosis.

This clonotype occurred a few times. CDR3 protein: CATSEGPARGYTF. The CDR3 DNA sequence: TGTGCCACGAGCGAGGGACCCGCGAGAGGCTACACCTTC. The chain combines TRBV2 with TRBJ1-2; D is possibly TRBD1 (5 bases). V dropped 10 bases and J dropped 8 bases, with 20 bases sitting between them. In germline, CDR1 is SNHLY, CDR2 FYNNEI. The CDR3 is 13 residues long.

Only a few counts were recorded for this clonotype. The chain joins TRBV5-1 to TRBJ2-5; D remains unclear. Trimming cost V 0 bases and J 5 bases, with 11 bases left between them. The germline V gene has CDR1 SGHRS and CDR2 YFSETQ. The CDR3 covers 14 residues. The CDR3 region is CASSLDEWWETQYF. CDR3 bases: TGCGCCAGCAGCTTGGATGAATGGTGGGAGACCCAGTACTTC.

The table lists this clonotype with a few counts. The chain joins TRBV5-1 to TRBJ2-5; D may be TRBD2 (5 bases). The CDR3 is 13 residues long. Per the germline V gene, CDR1 is SGHRS and CDR2 is YFSETQ. Trimming cost V 5 bases and J 5 bases, with 13 bases left between them. CDR3 nucleotides: TGCGCCAGCAGACTCCGACCGGGGGAGACCCAGTACTTC. Its protein is CASRLRPGETQYF.

About this clonotype itself: Just one base apart from a much larger clone, this may be a read error. The chain has TRBV4-1 and TRBJ1-1; D remains unclear. The CDR3 covers 10 residues. CDR1 and CDR2 from the germline V gene are MGHRA and YSYEKL. In nucleotides, the CDR3 is TGCGCCGGCAGTGGCACTGAAGCTTTCTTT. Translated: CAGSGTEAFF.

V gene TRBV10-3 combines with J gene TRBJ1-4; D gene ambiguous. V was cut by 0 bases and J by 5 bases, with 16 bases left in between. This CDR3 is 17 amino acids long. Germline lookup yields CDR1 ENHRY and CDR2 SYGVKD. In DNA form, the CDR3 reads TGTGCCATCAGTGAGTCGAAGGGATGGACTGAGAATGAAAAACTGTTTTTT. Amino acids: CAISESKGWTENEKLFF.

J is TRBJ2-4 and V is TRBV12-3 or TRBV12-4; maybe TRBD2 (5 bases). The J call is in doubt because the DNA end fits TRBJ2-7 better. The length of the CDR3 is 13 residues. DNA for the CDR3: TGTGCCAGCAGCCAGGCTGGCGCGGGCGAGCAGTACTTC. Translation: CASSQAGAGEQYF.

This rearrangement joins TRBV3-1 to TRBJ1-2, with TRBD1 matching 9 bases. The CDR3 totals 16 residues. The V gene end was trimmed by 4 bases and the J gene end by 2 bases; junction bases not matched to a gene: 8. Germline loops: CDR1 LGHDT, CDR2 YNNKEL (reference sequence). The CDR3 reads CASSRGTGRTNYGYTF. CDR3 sequence (DNA): TGTGCCAGCAGCCGAGGGACAGGGCGTACGAACTATGGCTACACCTTC.

Turning to this clonotype: Germline and junction disagree at one end, which may indicate a read error. This chain uses TRBV29-1 with TRBJ2-6; 9 nucleotides match TRBD1. Germline V lookup: CDR1 SQVTM, CDR2 ANQGSEA. CDR3 length: 15 amino acids. The CDR3 DNA is TGCAGCGTTGTACAGGGGGCATCTGGGGCCAACGTCCGGACTTTC. This encodes CSVVQGASGANVRTF.

In its sample, this clonotype was seen a few times. This chain uses TRBV9 with TRBJ2-3, with 8 positions matching TRBD2. CDR1 SGDLS and CDR2 YYNGEE come from the germline V gene. V lost 0 bases, J lost 0 bases, and 3 bases stayed unmatched. The CDR3 loop spans 16 amino acids. For the CDR3, the DNA is TGTGCCAGCAGCGTAGTGGCTAGCGGGAGCACAGATACGCAGTATTTT. This sequence encodes CASSVVASGSTDTQYF.

This clonotype has more than one count but fewer than ten. V is TRBV5-1 and J is TRBJ1-4, with no clear D. Trimming left V 4 bases short and J 0 bases short, with 10 bases between. This CDR3 is built from 15 residues. Germline CDR1 reads SGHRS; CDR2 reads YFSETQ. Here the CDR3 DNA reads TGCGCCAGCAGCCAGTGGACTGCAACTAATGAAAAACTGTTTTTT. This gives the protein CASSQWTATNEKLFF. Filled out from reference TRBV5-1 and TRBJ1-4, the complete variable domain reads KAGVTQTPRYLIKTRGQQVTLSCSPISGHRSVSWYQQTPGQGLQFLFEYFSETQRNKGNFPGRFSGRQFSNSRSEMNVSTLELGDSALYLCASSQWTATNEKLFFGSGTQLSVL.